This TCR beta chain comes out of a study of cytomegalovirus exposure and HLA in healthy donors (dated by TCRdb to about 2017). Notes on the research overall: According to an earlier analysis of 550 to 750 of the donors, about 179 million T cells yielded some 110 million unique TCR beta sequences and 276 Gb of sequence data. About 280 gigabases of sequencing data and around 85 million unique TCR sequences made up an early release that covered approximately 650 HLA-typed donors. The genetic ancestry cluster associated with self-reported Caucasian donors included over 80% of the roughly 360 genotyped donors. The aim of the study was to test whether cataloging public T cell receptors could identify signatures of past pathogen exposure. The study used immunosequencing to profile the T cell repertoires of some 600 subjects and linked those repertoires to cytomegalovirus serostatus. Besides the first cohort of some 670 subjects, a separate validation cohort made up of 120 different subjects was used. High-throughput TCR immunosequencing, statistical association of individual TCRs with disease status, and machine learning were combined to predict cytomegalovirus infection status. In a later analysis, previously published TCR beta repertoires from some 640 donors were re-analyzed and high-resolution HLA genotyping was added so that TCR occurrence patterns could be studied. Rather than using new phenotypic data, the later analysis identified candidate immune exposures from TCR beta sequences and from how often those sequences occurred across donors. In an earlier analysis of 550 to 700 of the donors, high-throughput TCR beta sequencing was used to judge whether each TCR beta V gene segment behaved as functional or pseudogenic. Donor age, sex, ethnicity and CMV serostatus were compiled alongside the repertoire data. A later genetic analysis used genome-wide SNP genotypes for about three fifths of the 666 donors, treating that subset as a discovery cohort. All discovery cohort repertoires had been generated on a single sequencing platform. Class I and class II HLA loci were covered by the typing at four-digit resolution. Typing coverage varied by locus: roughly 629-640 donors for A, B, C, DRB1 and DQB1; some 520 for DQA1; about 590 for DPA1; around 450 for DPB1. Roughly five DR-DQ haplotypes were handled as single units for association and clustering because linkage in the cohort was strong. On average, roughly 200,000 unique TCR beta nucleotide sequences were sequenced per donor among some 420 genotyped donors of the cohort, with roughly 18% of those sequences being non-productive. Results and caveats for the whole study, not just this receptor: At a false discovery rate of 0.05, a later analysis linked around 15,000 TCR beta sequences to specific HLA alleles. In both the original and validation cohorts, the classifier was reported to diagnose cytomegalovirus status with high specificity and sensitivity. According to a later analysis, parvovirus B19, influenza, CMV and Epstein-Barr virus appeared linked to several top co-occurrence clusters. The sequencing pipeline was judged likely to have produced a cluster of highly shared sequence variants as a technical artifact. The earlier analysis of around 600 of the donors excluded roughly 17 rarely observed V segments, including chromosome 9 orphons, because counts were too low. A further reported finding was that TCR beta sequences accurately predicted the HLA-A and HLA-B alleles for most subjects in the first cohort. The authors suggested that the approach could potentially be generalized to other disease states and immunological phenotypes. Broadly in line with IMGT annotations, most TCR beta V segments showed up in productive rearrangements about 90% or about 30% of the time in an earlier analysis of some 590 of the donors. Linkage disequilibrium might explain the correlated functional status among segregating V segments, but an unknown experimental factor could not be ruled out. Most CMV-associated TCR beta chains appeared to be HLA-restricted in a later analysis, and the HLA associations seemed to be driven largely by CMV exposure. CMV serostatus was the only immune exposure information available for the cohort. Three of the identified cytomegalovirus-associated TCR beta chains were confirmed in vitro to be specific for cytomegalovirus antigens. When HLA alleles, especially DR and DQ, strongly co-occurred, attributing TCR associations to individual alleles was difficult. A later analysis found that HLA-associated TCR beta chains were more clonally expanded and had lower generation probabilities than equally common non-associated chains. A later genetic analysis associated a missense DCLRE1C variant with V-gene and J-gene trimming of TCR beta chains, and an independent cohort replicated the association. In a later analysis, TCR association rates were found to vary across HLA loci, with the most associated TCRs seen for DRB1 alleles and the fewest for HLA-C alleles. The study listed over 150 TCR beta chains as associated with cytomegalovirus. This cohort had only TCR beta chains sequenced, and the lack of alpha or paired-chain data limited which features could be detected. Because HLA typing was unavailable for some donors at each locus, only the typed subset was used in association tests. While some public TCRs were present in many individuals, most TCR sequences turned up only very rarely across donors. According to a later genetic analysis, donors in an Asian-associated ancestry cluster had fewer N-insertions in productive TCRs than the approximately 610-donor mean. The presence/absence analyses assumed that sequencing depth was roughly uniform across donors, and that assumption may not be true.

The library came from the immunoSEQ multiplex PCR assay. A mixture of 60 forward primers for TCR Vbeta segments and 13 reverse primers for TCR Jbeta segments was used in the multiplex PCR. The CDR3 region of rearranged TCR beta genes was amplified from genomic DNA with a multiplex PCR assay. The Illumina HiSeq System was used to sequence the amplified TCR beta libraries as 87-base-pair reads. The source study handled its data this way. A later analysis tallied roughly 80 million unique TCR beta chains across the 550 to 850 repertoires, and around 10 million of those chains were shared by two or more donors. A nearest-neighbor algorithm error-corrected the raw reads and collapsed the reads into unique sequences, merging closely related sequences to remove PCR and sequencing errors. To assign V, D and J gene segments, CDR3 sequences were aligned to IMGT reference sequences. For a sequence to be retained, a match of at least six nucleotides was required to both a V gene segment and a J gene segment. Rearrangements were called productive when the CDR3 lacked stop codons and stayed in frame with V and J; all others were non-productive. CDR3 was defined according to IMGT convention as the region running from the second conserved V-encoded cysteine to the conserved J-encoded phenylalanine. Sequences without an unambiguous match to a single V gene segment were excluded from the earlier analysis of 450 to 750 of the donors. An earlier analysis of 500 to 700 of the donors classified V segments as functional when productive rearrangements were above 56.7% and as segregating when the standard deviation between donors was above 5%. To diagnose cytomegalovirus status from the catalog of TCR beta chain sequences, a statistical classification framework was built. In a later analysis, V and J genes were assigned by comparing TCR nucleotide sequences against IMGT/GENE-DB human TR gene sequences. Using the TCRdist pipeline, a later analysis assigned CDR3 sequences along with most-parsimonious VDJ recombination scenarios. In a later analysis, every TCR beta chain was defined by the combination of its CDR3 amino acid sequence and its V-gene family, and reads without a unique V-gene family were dropped. A later analysis removed 450 to 600 highly shared, low-generation-probability nucleotide sequences to deal with suspected cross-contamination and a sequencing artifact. A later analysis calculated a clonal expansion index for each public chain from normalized within-repertoire ranks of inferred template counts. In a later analysis, generation probabilities were computed using a VDJ recombination model fitted to out-of-frame rearrangements, and the results were checked against IGoR. A later analysis scored TCR-TCR, TCR-HLA and TCR-CMV co-occurrence with hypergeometric tests, applying a repertoire-size bias correction to TCR pairs. False discovery rates were estimated in a later analysis by permuting HLA or CMV assignments 20 times. A later analysis grouped co-occurring TCRs with DBSCAN, adding TCRdist sequence similarity when clustering within HLA-allele-positive subsets. Repertoires with fewer than 30,000 or more than 120,000 public chains were left out of co-occurrence clustering, as were four to six repertoires with anomalous nucleotide sharing. In its TCRdb copy, this immuneACCESS table keeps in-frame sequences only and misses some clones. Where compared with another copy, unresolved V genes explain less than half of these, and the others have no known cause. V, J and clone size were drawn from that table, and D and trimming were deduced from the DNA. The sample contains approximately 150,000 clones, roughly 80% of them found a single time. The ten top clones hold approximately 7% of the sample.

The cohort consisted of hundreds of healthy bone marrow donors. Cohort members were all nominally healthy when sampled, although unrecorded immune exposures were likely present. The donor tested CMV seropositive, placing the donor among the 289 seropositive members of the cohort. A peripheral blood sample was collected from each donor, and TCR beta sequencing was performed on peripheral blood mononuclear cells. Genomic DNA was extracted from the blood cell samples with the Qiagen DNeasy Blood Extraction Kit. Only a few counts were recorded for this clone. Its antigen has not been determined. Base-call qualities are not available, and no considerably larger clone is one nucleotide away. This TCR was recovered from a woman aged 25 to 39 in good health and CMV-seropositive. Sequencing was done on a sample of PBMCs.

The nucleotides are TGTGCCAGCTCACCAGGGAGCGGCTATGGCTACACCTTC. This gives the protein CASSPGSGYGYTF. This sequence uses TRBV18 and TRBJ1-2, with the D gene not clear enough to name. Inclusive of the bounding cysteine and phenylalanine, the CDR3 is 13 residues long. Of the read, only the CDR3 DNA is kept; its 39 bases are in frame from base 1. According to the germline V gene, CDR1 reads KGHSH and CDR2 reads LQKENI. V gives up 2 bases and J gives up 4 bases, and the segment between their germline ends measures 8 bases. Here the CDR3 is joined to the reference TRBV18 and TRBJ1-2 genes, and the full variable domain is: NAGVMQNPRHLVRRRGQEARLRCSPMKGHSHVYWYRQLPEEGLKFMVYLQKENIIDESGMPKERFSAEFPKEGPSILRIQQVVRGDSAAYFCASSPGSGYGYTFGSGTRLTVV.